This TCR beta chain was sequenced during a study of cytomegalovirus exposure and HLA in healthy donors. Of note for this clone: Antigen: not known.

The study's findings and limits: One later analysis reportedly identified an Asian-associated ancestry cluster that showed fewer N-insertions than the roughly 700-donor mean. Most TCR sequences showed up rarely, but some public TCRs showed up in many donors. Earlier analysis found most TCR beta V segments productive about 87% or about 30% of the time. V- and J-gene trimming of TCR beta was linked (in a later analysis) to a missense DCLRE1C variant.

PCR was performed using 60 Vbeta and 13 Jbeta primers. Clones were read by immunoSEQ multiplex PCR, and TCRdb kept only the in-frame ones, dropping some. The sample includes approximately 100,000 clones, approximately 80% of them seen just once. The V gene end was trimmed by 5 bases and the J gene end by 0 bases; junction bases not matched to a gene: 3. This CDR3 contains 15 residues. Per the germline V gene, CDR1 is SGHAT and CDR2 is FQNNGV. The receptor comes from a female donor in good health and CMV-seropositive. The sequenced material came from PBMCs. The chain couples TRBV11-2 to TRBJ2-2, with 7 bases that match TRBD2. The CDR3 DNA reads TGTGCCAGCAGCCACGGACTAGCGAACACCGGGGAGCTGTTTTTT. The encoded protein is CASSHGLANTGELFF.